This T cell receptor (beta chain) emerged from a study of T-cell reconstitution after alpha-beta-depleted transplantation in children. General study findings and limits: Surviving recipient T cells and thymic progenitors produced the high day-60 TCRbeta diversity seen in some patients. Counts and diversity of T cells one year after transplant came mostly from newly produced T cells. About two months after transplant, alpha-beta T cells reportedly came from several hundred expanded graft clones.

A single count supports this clonotype. No antigen is known for it. TCRbeta library construction was performed incorporating unique molecular identifiers. TCRdb re-called the PCR reads with MiXCR, one entry per CDR3 protein. The data contain 500,000 to 600,000 distinct CDR3 sequences, roughly 27% of them singletons. Germline V gene sequence: CDR1 SGDLS, CDR2 YYNGEE. This CDR3 spans 14 amino acids. Trimming stripped 5 bases from V and 4 bases from J, with 15 bases between. This receptor was identified in a boy younger than two with Wiskott-Aldrich syndrome, due to receive a stem cell transplant. This chain links TRBV9 with TRBJ1-2; D might be TRBD1 (5 bases). The sample in question was PBMCs, obtained before TCRalphabeta/CD19-depleted stem cell transplant. CDR3 protein: CASSGRDPTYGYTF. In DNA form, the CDR3 reads TGTGCCAGCAGTGGGCGGGACCCCACCTATGGCTACACCTTC.